This T cell receptor beta chain was documented in a study of T cell changes during pregnancy in multiple sclerosis (dated by TCRdb to between 2017 and 2020). Turning to the overall study: The study examined how the T cell repertoire changed over the course of pregnancy in women with multiple sclerosis.

The CDR3 goes from the cysteine to the phenylalanine over 13 residues. The entry retains the CDR3 DNA only, 39 bases that are in frame from base 1. Looking up the germline V gene yields CDR1 SGHTA and CDR2 FQGNSA. V and J are truncated by 5 bases and 4 bases respectively, leaving an intervening sequence of 12 bases. Worth noting for this clone: Its antigen remains unidentified. Base qualities are not at hand, and no much larger clone is one base apart.

Receptors were amplified or captured by the immunoSEQ multiplex PCR assay. Imported from immuneACCESS, the table was reduced by TCRdb to in-frame sequences with V and J called. These copies leave out some clones; in studies compared against another copy, an unresolved V gene accounts for under half, and the cause of the remainder is not known. Counted in this sample were over 70,000 clones; about 93% of them appeared once. In total, the top ten clones hold 3.5% to 4.5% of the sample. The origin of this receptor is a female donor with multiple sclerosis, enrolled in a pregnancy study. The chain is assembled from TRBV7-2 and TRBJ2-7; the D gene is perhaps TRBD1, on 6 matching bases. Here the sequenced sample was peripheral blood, taken in the first trimester of pregnancy. CDR3 region: CASSQRGGYEQYF. The sequenced DNA is TGTGCCAGCAGCCAGAGAGGGGGTTACGAGCAGTACTTC.